The 21 T cell receptor beta chains in this list originate from one sample, sequenced in a study of cytomegalovirus exposure and HLA in healthy donors. This PCR relied on a set of 60 Vbeta primers and 13 Jbeta primers. Produced via immunoSEQ multiplex PCR; TCRdb's table is partial and in-frame only. The sample holds around 180,000 clones, 81% seen once. The sequencing sample was made of PBMCs. These receptors came from a young man in good health and CMV-seronegative.

The genes are TRBV11-2 and TRBJ2-3, with 10 bases matching TRBD2. CDR3 length: 15 amino acids. Trimming took 3 bases from V and 4 from J; bases not matched to a gene: 4. Germline-derived CDR1 and CDR2 are SGHAT and FQNNGV. Here the CDR3 reads CASSFSSGGADTQYF. DNA of the CDR3: TGTGCCAGCAGCTTCTCCAGCGGGGGGGCAGATACGCAGTATTTT.

V usage is TRBV4-1 and J usage is TRBJ2-1; 10 bases map to TRBD2. Germline values: CDR1 MGHRA, CDR2 YSYEKL. The V segment lost 3 bases and the J segment 3 bases; nucleotides outside the gene matches: 2. The CDR3 covers 15 residues. The CDR3 DNA is TGCGCCAGCAGCCACGGACTAGCGGACTACAATGAGCAGTTCTTC. Its translation is CASSHGLADYNEQFF.

The gene calls are TRBV6-4 and TRBJ2-3; 12 positions match TRBD2. CDR1 and CDR2 from the germline V gene are MRHNA and SNTAGT. CDR3 length: 15 amino acids. Trimming removed 6 bases from V and 7 bases from J; junction bases left unmatched: 8. Here the CDR3 reads CASSPKTSGSNTQYF. CDR3 in DNA: TGTGCCAGCAGCCCTAAGACTAGCGGGAGTAATACGCAGTATTTT.

This sequence joins TRBV18 and TRBJ2-1, with 7 bases lining up with TRBD2. The ends lost 2 bases at V and 8 bases at J; junction bases unmatched: 6. The CDR3 has 14 residues. Germline values: CDR1 KGHSH, CDR2 LQKENI. DNA of the CDR3: TGTGCCAGCTCACCATGGCGGGAGTCAGATGAGCAGTTCTTC. Translating it yields CASSPWRESDEQFF. The whole variable domain, remainder taken from reference TRBV18 and TRBJ2-1, is NAGVMQNPRHLVRRRGQEARLRCSPMKGHSHVYWYRQLPEEGLKFMVYLQKENIIDESGMPKERFSAEFPKEGPSILRIQQVVRGDSAAYFCASSPWRESDEQFFGPGTRLTVL.

CDR3 residues: CASGFLTEGGNNSNQPQHF. CDR3 in DNA: TGTGCTAGTGGTTTTTTGACAGAGGGGGGGAACAATAGCAATCAGCCCCAGCATTTT. The rearrangement uses TRBV12-5 and TRBJ1-5; possible D gene TRBD1, 6 bases. Trimming cost V 3 bases and J 0 bases, with 21 bases left between them. Germline V gene data show CDR1 as LGHNT and CDR2 as FRNRAP. The CDR3 covers 19 residues.

CDR3 coding DNA: TGTGCCAGCAGTTGGGCCAACACAGATACGCAGTATTTT. Protein: CASSWANTDTQYF. This rearrangement joins TRBV28 to TRBJ2-3, with D uncertain. This CDR3 is 13 amino acids long. Germline CDR1 and CDR2: MDHEN and SYDVKM. V was cut by 4 bases and J by 2 bases, with 7 bases left in between.

The V gene is TRBV30, the J gene TRBJ2-5; a weak D match, TRBD2 (6 bases). CDR1 is GTSNPN, CDR2 SVGIG, per germline (reference sequence). Trimming took 2 bases from V and 5 from J, leaving 12 bases between them. The CDR3 length is 13 residues. CDR3 amino acids: CAWSMLASETQYF. The CDR3 DNA reads TGTGCCTGGAGTATGCTAGCGTCTGAGACCCAGTACTTC.

The chain combines TRBV4-3 with TRBJ1-2, with TRBD1 matching 7 bases. The V gene's germline CDR1 is LGHNA and CDR2 YSLEER. This CDR3 spans 13 amino acids. V lost 0 bases and J lost 6; bases outside the gene matches: 1. The CDR3 region is CASSQETGNGYTF. CDR3 DNA sequence: TGCGCCAGCAGCCAAGAGACAGGGAATGGCTACACCTTC.

The chain carries TRBV6-5 and TRBJ2-1; D is possibly TRBD2 (6 bases). CDR1 is MNHEY, CDR2 SVGAGI, per germline. V lost 4 bases and J lost 5, with 9 bases in between. The CDR3 extends over 13 amino acids. The CDR3 sequence: CASSSDYNNEQFF. CDR3 coding DNA: TGTGCCAGCAGTTCGGACTATAACAATGAGCAGTTCTTC.

The gene calls are TRBV5-1 and TRBJ1-4, with a tentative D call TRBD1 (6 bases). V lost 3 bases and J 8 bases, leaving 17 bases between the germline ends. Germline lookup yields CDR1 SGHRS and CDR2 YFSETQ. The CDR3 consists of 15 residues. The CDR3: CASSWRAGAGEKLFF. The CDR3 DNA reads TGCGCCAGCAGCTGGCGGGCAGGGGCTGGGGAAAAACTGTTTTTT.

The chain is built from TRBV12-5 and TRBJ1-5; possibly TRBD1 for D (5 bases). Germline V gene lookup returns CDR1 LGHNT and CDR2 FRNRAP. The CDR3 is 19 amino acids. The germline V and J ends were trimmed by 6 bases and 2 bases, with 26 bases remaining between them. CDR3: CASGPTTYPRGEGNQPQHF. The CDR3 DNA is TGTGCTAGTGGCCCCACCACCTACCCCCGGGGGGAGGGCAATCAGCCCCAGCATTTT.

The chain joins TRBV27 to TRBJ2-2; D is undetermined. The CDR3 extends over 12 amino acids. CDR1 MNHEY and CDR2 SMNVEV come from the germline V gene (reference sequence). V was shortened by 5 bases and J by 7 bases, with 8 bases between the two germline ends. DNA of the CDR3: TGTGCCAGCAGTGATCTAGACGGGGAGCTGTTTTTT. It codes for CASSDLDGELFF.

This clone was found a few times. V is TRBV21-1 and J is TRBJ2-6; the DNA was not used to check the table's D call, TRBD1. TRBV21-1 corresponds to a pseudogene. The CDR3 runs to 18 residues. This CDR3 reads CASSKALSGWGRVSVLTF. In nucleotides, the CDR3 is TGTGCCAGCAGCAAAGCGCTTTCCGGGTGGGGCAGGGTATCTGTCCTGACTTTC.

The rearrangement links TRBV5-6 to TRBJ2-2; maybe TRBD1 (5 bases). Trimming took 2 bases from V and 0 from J, leaving 20 bases between them. Germline CDR1 SGHDT, CDR2 YYEEEE. CDR3 size: 19 residues. CDR3 DNA: TGTGCCAGCAGCTTTCGGCCGACAGACCCCTTAGCGAACACCGGGGAGCTGTTTTTT. As protein: CASSFRPTDPLANTGELFF.

V and J are TRBV6-1 and TRBJ2-1; weak D call: TRBD1 (5 bases). CDR3 length: 16 amino acids. Trimming removed 4 bases from V and 5 bases from J, with 18 bases in between. The germline V gene encodes CDR1 MNHNS and CDR2 SASEGT. The CDR3 is CASSGKETVRNNEQFF. CDR3 bases: TGTGCCAGCAGTGGAAAGGAGACAGTGAGGAACAATGAGCAGTTCTTC.

This clone was observed once. The V call is TRBV5-5, the J call TRBJ2-1, with 7 bases that match TRBD1. CDR3 length: 15 residues. J lost 3 bases, V lost 4 bases, and 7 bases had no gene match. CDR1 SGHKS and CDR2 YYEKEE come from the germline V gene (reference sequence). This CDR3 reads CASSPTGQNYNEQFF. As DNA, the CDR3 is TGTGCCAGCAGCCCGACGGGACAGAACTACAATGAGCAGTTCTTC. Complete variable domain (other parts from reference TRBV5-5 and TRBJ2-1): DAGVTQSPTHLIKTRGQQVTLRCSPISGHKSVSWYQQVLGQGPQFIFQYYEKEERGRGNFPDRFSARQFPNYSSELNVNALLLGDSALYLCASSPTGQNYNEQFFGPGTRLTVL.

This clone was counted a single time. The chain employs TRBV28 and TRBJ1-4; D is undetermined. The length of the CDR3 is 12 residues. Germline assignment: CDR1 MDHEN and CDR2 SYDVKM. Trimming left V 5 bases short and J 8 bases short, with 9 bases between. As DNA, the CDR3 is TGTGCCAGCAGTCTAACCTACGAAAAACTGTTTTTT. As protein: CASSLTYEKLFF.

The chain joins TRBV4-3 to TRBJ2-7; TRBD1 aligns across 8 bases. The length of the CDR3 is 16 residues. The J segment lost 2 bases and the V segment lost 0 bases, leaving 6 bases of the junction unmatched. Germline assignment: CDR1 LGHNA and CDR2 YSLEER. The CDR3 sequence is CASSQDGTGLTYEQYF. The CDR3 nucleotides read TGCGCCAGCAGCCAAGATGGGACAGGATTGACCTACGAGCAGTACTTC.

The V and J genes are TRBV29-1 and TRBJ1-1; no definite D call. Germline assignment: CDR1 SQVTM and CDR2 ANQGSEA. Trimming stripped 4 bases from V and 2 bases from J, with 5 bases between. The CDR3 sequence is 11 residues long. CDR3 bases: TGCAGCGTTGCCCCTAACACTGAAGCTTTCTTT. This translates into CSVAPNTEAFF.

This clone has only a few counts. The chain carries TRBV7-2 and TRBJ2-7; TRBD2 matches at 7 bases. Looked up from germline, CDR1 is SGHTA and CDR2 is FQGNSA. The CDR3 loop spans 14 amino acids. Germline trimming cut 1 base from V and 4 bases from J; bases unmatched to any gene: 4. The CDR3 reads CASSLGTSEYEQYF. The CDR3 region has the DNA TGTGCCAGCAGCTTAGGTACTAGCGAGTACGAGCAGTACTTC. The whole variable domain, remainder taken from reference TRBV7-2 and TRBJ2-7, is GAGVSQSPSNKVTEKGKDVELRCDPISGHTALYWYRQSLGQGLEFLIYFQGNSAPDKSGLPSDRFSAERTGGSVSTLTIQRTQQEDSAVYLCASSLGTSEYEQYFGPGTRLTVT.

Concerning this clone: Other DNA variants within this sample encode the same CDR3. The chain has TRBV5-4 and TRBJ2-3; D is unclear. Between the trimmed V and J ends, which lost 4 bases and 0 bases, there was a span of 9 bases. The CDR3 covers 14 residues. Per germline, CDR1 SGHNT and CDR2 YYREEE (reference sequence). The CDR3 region has the DNA TGTGCCAGCAGCCTTGACACTAGCACAGATACGCAGTATTTT. Its protein is CASSLDTSTDTQYF.